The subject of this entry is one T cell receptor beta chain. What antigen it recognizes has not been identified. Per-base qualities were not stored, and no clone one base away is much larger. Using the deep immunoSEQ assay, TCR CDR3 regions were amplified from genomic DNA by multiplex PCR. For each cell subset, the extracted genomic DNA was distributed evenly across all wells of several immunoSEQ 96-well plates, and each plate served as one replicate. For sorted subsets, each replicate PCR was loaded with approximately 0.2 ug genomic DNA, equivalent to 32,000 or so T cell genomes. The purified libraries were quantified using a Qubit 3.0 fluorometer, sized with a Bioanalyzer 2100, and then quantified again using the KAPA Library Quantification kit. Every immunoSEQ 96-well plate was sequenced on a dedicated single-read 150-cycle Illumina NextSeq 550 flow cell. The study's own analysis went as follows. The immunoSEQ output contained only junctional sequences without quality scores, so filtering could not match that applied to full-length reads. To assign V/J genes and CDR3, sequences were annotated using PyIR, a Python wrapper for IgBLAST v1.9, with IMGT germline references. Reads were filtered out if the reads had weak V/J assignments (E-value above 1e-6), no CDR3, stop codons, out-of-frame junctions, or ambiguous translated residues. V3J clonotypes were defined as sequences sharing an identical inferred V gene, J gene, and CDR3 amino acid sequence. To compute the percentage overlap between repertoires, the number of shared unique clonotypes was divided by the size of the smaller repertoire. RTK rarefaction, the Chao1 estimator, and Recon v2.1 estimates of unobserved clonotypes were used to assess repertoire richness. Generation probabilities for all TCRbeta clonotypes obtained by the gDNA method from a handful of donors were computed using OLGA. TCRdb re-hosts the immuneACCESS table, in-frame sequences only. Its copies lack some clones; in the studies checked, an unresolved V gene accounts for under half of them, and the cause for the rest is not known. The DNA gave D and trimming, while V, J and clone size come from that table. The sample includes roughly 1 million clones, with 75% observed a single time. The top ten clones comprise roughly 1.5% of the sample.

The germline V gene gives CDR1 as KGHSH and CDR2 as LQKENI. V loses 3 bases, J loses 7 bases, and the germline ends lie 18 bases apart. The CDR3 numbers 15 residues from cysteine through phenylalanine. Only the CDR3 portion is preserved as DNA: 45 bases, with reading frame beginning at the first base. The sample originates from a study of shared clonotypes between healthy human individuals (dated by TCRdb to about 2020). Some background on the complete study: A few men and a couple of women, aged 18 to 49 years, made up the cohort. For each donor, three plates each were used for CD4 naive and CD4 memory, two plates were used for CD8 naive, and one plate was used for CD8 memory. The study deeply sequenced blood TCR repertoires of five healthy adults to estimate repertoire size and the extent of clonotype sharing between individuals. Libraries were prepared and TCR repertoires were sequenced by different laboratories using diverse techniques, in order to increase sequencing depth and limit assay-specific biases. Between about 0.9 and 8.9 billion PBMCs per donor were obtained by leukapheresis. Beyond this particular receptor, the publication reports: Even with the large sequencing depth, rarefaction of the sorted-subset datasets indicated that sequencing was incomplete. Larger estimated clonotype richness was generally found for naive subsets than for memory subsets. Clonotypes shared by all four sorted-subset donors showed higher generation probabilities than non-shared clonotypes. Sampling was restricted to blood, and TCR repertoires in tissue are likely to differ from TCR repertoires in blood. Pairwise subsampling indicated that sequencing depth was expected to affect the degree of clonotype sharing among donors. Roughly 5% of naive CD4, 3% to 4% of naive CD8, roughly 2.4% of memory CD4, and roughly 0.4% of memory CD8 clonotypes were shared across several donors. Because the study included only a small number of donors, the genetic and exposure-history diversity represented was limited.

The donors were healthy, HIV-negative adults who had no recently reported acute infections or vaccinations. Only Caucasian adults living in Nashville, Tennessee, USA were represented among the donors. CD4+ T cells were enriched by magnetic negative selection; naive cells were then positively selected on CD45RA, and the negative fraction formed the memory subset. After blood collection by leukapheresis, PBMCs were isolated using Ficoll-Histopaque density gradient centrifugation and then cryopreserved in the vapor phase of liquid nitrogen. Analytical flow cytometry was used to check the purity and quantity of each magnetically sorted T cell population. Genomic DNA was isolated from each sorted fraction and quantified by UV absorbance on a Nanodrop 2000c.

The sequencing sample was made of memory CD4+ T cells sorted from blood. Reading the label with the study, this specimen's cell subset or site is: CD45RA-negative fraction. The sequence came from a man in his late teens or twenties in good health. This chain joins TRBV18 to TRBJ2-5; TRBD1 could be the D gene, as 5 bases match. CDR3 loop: CASSPPTGPQGTQYF. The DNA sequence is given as TGTGCCAGCTCACCTCCCACCGGGCCCCAGGGGACCCAGTACTTC.